This is a list of T cell receptor beta chains from one sample in a study of identical twins. A single record per CDR3 protein comes from TCRdb applying MiXCR to the 5' RACE reads. Of over 200,000 distinct CDR3 sequences in the sample, less than 9.5% are singletons; the top ten hold 5% to 6%. The sample comprised memory (CD45RO+) T cells sorted from blood. These receptors came from a woman younger than 35 in good health. CDR3s include the opening cysteine and the closing phenylalanine or tryptophan. The D gene is left open where the match is weak. Clone size, where shown, is once, few, many, or a class for clones that have expanded.

>TRBV5-1|-|few|TRBJ2-2
TGCGCCAGCAGCGGGGATGGGGACACCGGGGAGCTGTTTTTT
CASSGDGDTGELFF
>TRBV12-3/TRBV12-4|TRBD2|few|TRBJ2-7
TGTGCCAGCAGCGGGACTAGCGGGGGGTACGAGCAGTACTTC
CASSGTSGGYEQYF
>TRBV6-5|TRBD2|-|TRBJ2-5
TGTGCCAGCAGTTGGACTAGCGGGGGGCAAGAGACCCAGTACTTC
CASSWTSGGQETQYF
>TRBV2|-|few|TRBJ2-1
TGTGCCAGCAGCGGCCTGGGAAGGGTACCCTCCAATGAGCAGTTCTTC
CASSGLGRVPSNEQFF
>TRBV20-1|-|few|TRBJ2-1
TGCAGTGCTAGTACGGGGGCCCCCTCCTACAATGAGCAGTTCTTC
CSASTGAPSYNEQFF
>TRBV20-1|TRBD2|-|TRBJ2-7
TGCAGTGCTGGAGGGACTAGCGGTAAAATCTACGAGCAGTACTTC
CSAGGTSGKIYEQYF
>TRBV5-5|TRBD1|once|TRBJ2-3
TGTGCCAGCAGCTTCCCATGGACAGGAAGCACAGATACGCAGTATTTT
CASSFPWTGSTDTQYF
>TRBV6-2/TRBV6-3|-|-|TRBJ2-7
TGTGCCAGCACATTGGGGGTTCAAAGCTCCTACGAGCAGTACTTC
CASTLGVQSSYEQYF
>TRBV20-1|-|many|TRBJ1-1
TGCAGTGCTCCTCCCGGAGAAACGGAAGCTTTCTTT
CSAPPGETEAFF
>TRBV11-2|TRBD2|-|TRBJ2-1
TGTGCCAGCAGCTTAGGGCTAGCGGAGCGGAATGAGCAGTTCTTC
CASSLGLAERNEQFF
>TRBV6-1|TRBD1|-|TRBJ1-5
TGTGCCAGCAGCCCCCCGGGACAGGGTAATCAGCCCCAGCATTTT
CASSPPGQGNQPQHF
>TRBV20-1|-|few|TRBJ2-1
TGCAGTGCTAGACGGGGAGACTCCTACAATGAGCAGTTCTTC
CSARRGDSYNEQFF
>TRBV20-1|TRBD1|few|TRBJ2-5
TGCAGTGCTAGACCGGGACAGGGAAAGACCCAGTACTTC
CSARPGQGKTQYF
>TRBV5-6|-|-|TRBJ2-3
TGTGCCAGCAGCTCACAATCCGGGGGAGATACGCAGTATTTT
CASSSQSGGDTQYF
>TRBV20-1|TRBD2|-|TRBJ2-5
TGCAGTGCTAGGGATAGCGGGGGGGCTTACAAGACCCAGTACTTC
CSARDSGGAYKTQYF
>TRBV20-1|-|few|TRBJ2-7
TGCAGTGCTAGAGATCCTTTAACGGCCCTAAGCGGCGAGCAGTACTTC
CSARDPLTALSGEQYF
>TRBV28|-|few|TRBJ2-7
TGTGCCAGCAGTTGGACATCCGGAGGCTACGAGCAGTACTTC
CASSWTSGGYEQYF
>TRBV5-1|-|-|TRBJ1-5
TGCGCCAGCAGCTTGGAAGGTACCGATCAGCCCCAGCATTTT
CASSLEGTDQPQHF
>TRBV4-3|TRBD2|few|TRBJ2-2
TGCGCCAGCAGCCAGAGACTAGCGGGAGGAGTGGGGGAGCTGTTTTTT
CASSQRLAGGVGELFF
>TRBV7-2|-|many|TRBJ2-3
TGTGCCAGCAGCCGATTCCAATTACGGAGCACAGATACGCAGTATTTT
CASSRFQLRSTDTQYF
>TRBV5-1|-|-|TRBJ2-7
TGCGCCAGCAGCTTGACCCAAAACTACGAGCAGTACTTC
CASSLTQNYEQYF
>TRBV7-2|-|few|TRBJ1-5
TGTGCCAGCAGCTTCGGATCGGGGTCAACCCAGCATTTT
CASSFGSGSTQHF
>TRBV6-4|-|few|TRBJ1-6
TGTGCCAGCAGTGACGATCTAACCGGGAATTCACCCCTCCACTTT
CASSDDLTGNSPLHF
>TRBV20-1|TRBD2|-|TRBJ2-3
TGCAGTGTTGAGACTAGCGGCACAGATACGCAGTATTTT
CSVETSGTDTQYF
>TRBV20-1|TRBD1|few|TRBJ2-7
TGCAGTGCTAGAAGGGGGATACAGGGGGAGACCCACGAGCAGTACTTC
CSARRGIQGETHEQYF
>TRBV7-2|-|-|TRBJ1-4
TGTGCCAGCAGGGATAGCCAGTCTAATGAAAAACTGTTTTTT
CASRDSQSNEKLFF
>TRBV7-3|TRBD2|-|TRBJ2-5
TGTGCCAGCAGCTTAGGACTAGCGGGGGTTAGGGAGACCCAGTACTTC
CASSLGLAGVRETQYF
>TRBV6-1|TRBD2|few|TRBJ2-5
TGTGCCAGCAGTAAGGGGACTAGCCGACAAGAGACCCAGTACTTC
CASSKGTSRQETQYF
>TRBV20-1|TRBD2|-|TRBJ2-5
TGCAGTGCTTCCGGGACTAGCGGGAGGGCCGTTGAGACCCAGTACTTC
CSASGTSGRAVETQYF
>TRBV6-5|-|few|TRBJ2-3
TGTGCCAGCAGTTACGGTTATGGGAGCACAGATACGCAGTATTTT
CASSYGYGSTDTQYF
>TRBV19|-|-|TRBJ1-4
TGTGCCAGTAAGGGCATAGCGGACGGATCTAATGAAAAACTGTTTTTT
CASKGIADGSNEKLFF
>TRBV3-1|TRBD1|-|TRBJ2-7
TGTGCCAGCAGCGACAGGGTTTTGTACTACGAGCAGTACTTC
CASSDRVLYYEQYF
>TRBV7-9|-|few|TRBJ2-7
TGTGCCAGCAGCTTATCCCGGGGGCAGGGAAGCGAGCAGTACTTC
CASSLSRGQGSEQYF
>TRBV29-1|-|many|TRBJ2-3
TGCAGCGTTGATTCAGGCAGTCTGATCAACACAGATACGCAGTATTTT
CSVDSGSLINTDTQYF
>TRBV25-1|-|many|TRBJ2-5
TGTGCCAGCAGTGAATTCCTAGATGGGGAGACCCAGTACTTC
CASSEFLDGETQYF
>TRBV10-1|TRBD2|few|TRBJ2-3
TGCGCCAGCAGTGAGAAGCTACTAGCGGGGAGCACAGATACGCAGTATTTT
CASSEKLLAGSTDTQYF
>TRBV6-1|TRBD1|-|TRBJ1-2
TGTGCCAGCAGTGGTTCGGGACAGGGAGTAGGCTACACCTTC
CASSGSGQGVGYTF